Below, one TCR beta chain is given with its context. Germline V gene data show CDR1 as SGHNT and CDR2 as YENEEA. There are 15 residues in the CDR3. V was pared by 3 bases and J by 2 bases, with 12 bases between. Repertoires were generated with immunoSEQ multiplex PCR, while TCRdb's copy carries only in-frame clones and drops some. The sample lists around 45,000 clones; around 90% were seen once. This sample is drawn from a study of PD-L1 blockade in urothelial cancer. This rearrangement joins TRBV11-3 to TRBJ2-3; D might be TRBD1 (6 bases). This material consisted of PBMCs, taken around atezolizumab (anti-PD-L1) treatment. The TCR was taken from a woman aged 55-70 years with urothelial cancer. The CDR3 sequence: CASSFRGVPTDTQYF. The CDR3 bases are TGTGCCAGCAGCTTCAGGGGCGTTCCCACAGATACGCAGTATTTT.